Below, one TCR beta chain is given with its context. V dropped 3 bases and J dropped 1; count of bases not matched to a gene: 15. Germline V gene lookup returns CDR1 SGDLS and CDR2 YYNGEE. The CDR3 spans 19 residues. Time point reported: pretreatment peripheral blood. TCRdb keeps only in-frame clones here, not all; method: immunoSEQ multiplex PCR. The sample has some 66,000 clones; around 85% are singletons. This record belongs to a study of PD-L1 blockade in urothelial cancer. The V gene is TRBV9, the J gene TRBJ2-7, with TRBD1 matching over 11 bases. This material consisted of PBMCs, taken around atezolizumab (anti-PD-L1) treatment. The clonotype originates from a man aged 55 to 69 with urothelial cancer. The CDR3 DNA follows: TGTGCCAGCAGCGCAAAGGGGGACAGGGGGTTTGGTTTTTCCTACGAGCAGTACTTC. Translating gives CASSAKGDRGFGFSYEQYF.